Following are 31 T cell receptor beta chains from one sample sequenced in a study of T-cell reconstitution after alpha-beta-depleted transplantation in children. Library preparation (for TCRbeta) was performed with unique molecular identifiers. TCRdb recomputed calls from the PCR reads with MiXCR, one row per CDR3 protein. The data contain roughly 400,000 distinct CDR3 sequences, 20% of them singletons. Sample: PBMCs from the stem cell graft donor, taken from the stem cell graft. These receptors were taken from a human donor who donated a stem cell graft to a child with acute myeloid leukemia.

J is TRBJ2-4 and V is TRBV4-2; D ambiguous. From germline, CDR1 is LGHNA and CDR2 YNFKEQ. The CDR3 consists of 14 residues. V lost 0 bases and J 2 bases, leaving 5 bases between the germline ends. The CDR3 DNA follows: TGTGCCAGCAGCCAAGACTTAACCAAAAACATTCAGTACTTC. It is translated as CASSQDLTKNIQYF.

Notes on this clonotype: It is unclear where the CDR3 begins or ends on the DNA, so no DNA is shown, and the CDR3 is as TCRdb lists it. This sequence joins TRBV20-1 and TRBJ2-1; no check of the table's D call, TRBD2, against the DNA was made. The CDR3 is 16 amino acids in total, end residues counted. From germline, CDR1 is DFQATT and CDR2 SNEGSKA (reference sequence). The CDR3 region is CSATPSGLAGYNEQFF.

The V call is TRBV12-3 or TRBV12-4, the J call TRBJ1-5; D gene unclear. V lost 4 bases, J lost 4 bases, and 8 bases lay in between. CDR3 length: 13 residues. DNA for the CDR3: TGTGCCAGCAGTTGGGGTGGAAATCAGCCCCAGCATTTT. Protein sequence: CASSWGGNQPQHF.

In this sample, this clonotype turned up a few times. The chain has TRBV20-1 and TRBJ2-1, with 9 positions matching TRBD2. CDR1 DFQATT and CDR2 SNEGSKA come from the germline V gene (reference sequence). The CDR3 is made up of 14 amino acids. The V gene end was trimmed by 3 bases and the J gene end by 6 bases; junction bases not matched to a gene: 6. The CDR3 sequence is CSASGGRAPNEQFF. The CDR3 region has the DNA TGCAGTGCTAGCGGCGGGAGGGCCCCCAATGAGCAGTTCTTC.

This clonotype appeared many times. The chain has TRBV20-1 and TRBJ1-2; 7 positions match TRBD1. CDR3 length: 11 residues. Trimming took 6 bases from V and 6 from J; bases not matched to a gene: 4. CDR1 is DFQATT, CDR2 SNEGSKA, per germline (reference sequence). CDR3 DNA: TGCAGTGCCAGGGGGGTAAATGGCTACACCTTC. Amino acids: CSARGVNGYTF.

There are a few counts of this clonotype. The chain uses TRBV11-1 and TRBJ2-1; D is possibly TRBD1 or TRBD2 (5 bases each). Germline V gives CDR1 SGHAT, CDR2 FQDESV (reference sequence). V lost 4 bases, J lost 3 bases, and 22 bases lay in between. The CDR3 runs 18 residues. The CDR3 sequence is CASSYPSRGMINYNEQFF. CDR3 in DNA: TGTGCCAGCAGCTACCCCTCCCGGGGCATGATTAACTACAATGAGCAGTTCTTC.

This clonotype was seen a handful of times. This sequence joins TRBV12-3 or TRBV12-4 and TRBJ2-7; 7 bases are shared with TRBD2. This CDR3 has 13 amino acids. The trim removed 7 bases at V and 0 bases at J, leaving 3 bases unmatched. CDR3 region: CASTLAGSYEQYF. The CDR3 region has the DNA TGTGCCAGCACCTTAGCGGGCTCCTACGAGCAGTACTTC.

The J gene is TRBJ2-1, the V gene TRBV15; D may match TRBD1 or TRBD2 (6 bases each). The CDR3 spans 15 residues. Trimming cost V 4 bases and J 3 bases, with 13 bases left between them. The germline V gene has CDR1 LNHNV and CDR2 YYDKDF (reference sequence). In DNA, the CDR3 is TGTGCCACCAGCAAGGGGGGTCCAATCTACAATGAGCAGTTCTTC. This translates into CATSKGGPIYNEQFF. Full variable domain (outside the CDR3, taken from reference TRBV15 and TRBJ2-1): DAMVIQNPRYQVTQFGKPVTLSCSQTLNHNVMYWYQQKSSQAPKLLFHYYDKDFNNEADTPDNFQSRRPNTSFCFLDIRSPGLGDTAMYLCATSKGGPIYNEQFFGPGTRLTVL.

J is TRBJ2-1 and V is TRBV20-1, with 8 bases fitting TRBD1. Germline CDR1 and CDR2: DFQATT and SNEGSKA (reference sequence). J lost 6 bases, V lost 3 bases, and 7 bases had no gene match. The CDR3 contains 14 residues. CDR3: CSARGLQGGNEQFF. The CDR3 DNA reads TGCAGTGCTAGGGGTCTACAGGGGGGCAATGAGCAGTTCTTC.

The sample holds a few counts of this clonotype. The J gene is TRBJ2-1, the V gene TRBV3-1; TRBD1 matches 7 bases. The CDR3 runs to 16 residues. The germline V gene has CDR1 LGHDT and CDR2 YNNKEL (reference sequence). V trimming: 1 base; J trimming: 5 bases; junction bases outside the gene matches: 8. The CDR3 DNA sequence: TGTGCCAGCAGCCAAGTTCTCGACAGGGATAACAATGAGCAGTTCTTC. Translation: CASSQVLDRDNNEQFF.

The DNA of the CDR3 is TGCAGTGCTTACAGGGGAGGTGACGAGCAGTACTTC. Translating it yields CSAYRGGDEQYF. The chain links TRBV20-1 to TRBJ2-7; maybe TRBD1 (7 bases). Germline-derived CDR1 and CDR2 are DFQATT and SNEGSKA (reference sequence). V dropped 5 bases and J dropped 5 bases, with 13 bases sitting between them. The CDR3 has 12 residues.

V is TRBV28 and J is TRBJ1-5; no firm D call. Germline loops: CDR1 MDHEN, CDR2 SYDVKM. This CDR3 has 12 amino acids. With 8 bases removed from V and 9 bases from J, the gap between germline ends came to 14 bases. CDR3 region: CASSLTNRPQHF. The CDR3, as DNA: TGTGCCAGCTCTCTGACTAACCGGCCCCAGCATTTT. The full variable domain, its missing parts supplied by reference TRBV28 and TRBJ1-5, is DVKVTQSSRYLVKRTGEKVFLECVQDMDHENMFWYRQDPGLGLRLIYFSYDVKMKEKGDIPEGYSVSREKKERFSLILESASTNQTSMYLCASSLTNRPQHFGDGTRLSIL.

CDR3 in DNA: TGTGCCAGCAGCTTACGGCCGGGGATTAGTGAAGCTTTCTTT. This sequence encodes CASSLRPGISEAFF. The V and J genes are TRBV7-3 and TRBJ1-1; the D is unclear. The germline gives CDR1 SGHTA, CDR2 FQGTGA. The CDR3 is made up of 14 amino acids. Trimming removed 2 bases at V and 7 bases at J, with 14 bases between.

In its sample, this clonotype was seen a few times. The chain has TRBV20-1 and TRBJ2-1; perhaps TRBD2 as D (6 bases). The germline CDR1 and CDR2 sequences are DFQATT and SNEGSKA (reference sequence). V lost 6 bases, J lost 10 bases, and 22 bases lay in between. This CDR3 comprises 14 residues. The CDR3 DNA follows: TGCAGTGCCCGCCGGGACTCACTTGAATTGGAGCAGTTCTTC. Its translation is CSARRDSLELEQFF.

This clonotype was picked up one time. V is TRBV27 and J is TRBJ2-1, with 13 positions matching TRBD2. The length of the CDR3 is 17 residues. Germline V CDR1 and CDR2: MNHEY, SMNVEV (reference sequence). With V trimmed by 2 bases and J by 8 bases, 9 bases remained unmatched. The CDR3 reads CASSLLGTSGTSDEQFF. For the CDR3, the DNA is TGTGCCAGCAGTTTACTCGGGACTAGCGGGACGTCCGATGAGCAGTTCTTC.

This clonotype was picked up a small number of times. The chain combines TRBV4-3 with TRBJ2-1; perhaps TRBD2 as D (7 bases). V lost 4 bases, J lost 5 bases, and 18 bases lay in between. Germline lookup yields CDR1 LGHNA and CDR2 YSLEER. The CDR3 is 16 residues long. This CDR3 is CASSRLRGRVNNEQFF. CDR3 DNA: TGCGCCAGCAGCCGCCTAAGGGGGAGGGTAAACAATGAGCAGTTCTTC.

V gene TRBV20-1 combines with J gene TRBJ2-2, with D tentatively TRBD1 (7 bases). CDR3 length equals 14 residues. V lost 5 bases and J lost 0, with 10 bases in between. Germline V CDR1 and CDR2: DFQATT, SNEGSKA (reference sequence). The CDR3 loop reads CSAAGQSNTGELFF. As DNA, the CDR3 is TGCAGTGCTGCGGGACAGTCGAACACCGGGGAGCTGTTTTTT.

This clonotype was picked up a small number of times. J is TRBJ2-1 and V is TRBV4-2; 11 positions match TRBD2. With V trimmed by 1 base and J by 6 bases, 2 bases remained unmatched. There are 15 residues in the CDR3. Germline V gives CDR1 LGHNA, CDR2 YNFKEQ. This CDR3 reads CASSQGSGRGNEQFF. CDR3 nucleotide sequence: TGTGCCAGCAGCCAAGGTAGCGGGAGGGGCAATGAGCAGTTCTTC.

The chain uses TRBV20-1 and TRBJ2-1; D may be TRBD2 (5 bases). Deletions cut 6 bases from V and 0 bases from J, with 12 bases between. CDR3 length: 14 amino acids. Germline V lookup: CDR1 DFQATT, CDR2 SNEGSKA (reference sequence). This CDR3 reads CSAIAPSSYNEQFF. The CDR3 region has the DNA TGCAGTGCGATAGCGCCGAGCTCCTACAATGAGCAGTTCTTC.

This chain links TRBV4-3 with TRBJ2-7; 7 bases are a match to TRBD2. Trimming took 0 bases from V and 1 from J; bases not matched to a gene: 9. The CDR3 covers 17 residues. CDR1 and CDR2 (germline): LGHNA, YSLEER. CDR3 loop: CASSQDCGSLRSYEQYF. CDR3 coding DNA: TGCGCCAGCAGCCAAGATTGCGGGAGTCTAAGGTCCTACGAGCAGTACTTC.

This clonotype was counted at least ten times. This sequence joins TRBV29-1 and TRBJ2-7; D remains unclear. Germline loops: CDR1 SQVTM, CDR2 ANQGSEA. CDR3 length: 12 amino acids. The ends were cut back, 0 bases at V and 4 bases at J, with 7 bases in the middle. The CDR3 nucleotides are TGCAGCGTTGAAGACGCTCAATACGAGCAGTACTTC. Its protein is CSVEDAQYEQYF.

This clonotype was detected many times. The J gene is TRBJ2-3, the V gene TRBV20-1, with D maybe TRBD2 (6 bases). There are 16 residues in the CDR3. In germline, CDR1 is DFQATT, CDR2 SNEGSKA (reference sequence). The germline V and J ends were trimmed by 6 bases and 0 bases, with 19 bases remaining between them. CDR3 region: CSADGRGETSTDTQYF. In nucleotides, the CDR3 is TGCAGTGCGGACGGGCGGGGCGAGACTAGCACAGATACGCAGTATTTT.

This clonotype was seen a few times. This chain joins TRBV11-1 and TRBJ2-6; maybe TRBD2 (5 bases). Trimming shortened V by 4 bases and J by 4 bases, and 20 bases separated the two germline ends. Per the germline V gene, CDR1 is SGHAT and CDR2 is FQDESV (reference sequence). This CDR3 contains 18 residues. The CDR3 here is CASSSRAGSPGGANVLTF. CDR3 nucleotides: TGTGCCAGCAGCTCACGGGCGGGCTCCCCCGGGGGGGCCAACGTCCTGACTTTC.

This clonotype was found many times. DNA of the CDR3: TGCAGTGCTAGAGTTAGCAATCAGCCCCAGCATTTT. Translated: CSARVSNQPQHF. The V call is TRBV20-1, the J call TRBJ1-5; D is unresolved. V lost 1 base and J lost 0, with 1 base in between. The length of the CDR3 is 12 residues. Germline CDR1 is DFQATT and CDR2 is SNEGSKA (reference sequence).

The chain uses TRBV12-3 or TRBV12-4 and TRBJ1-5; D is ambiguous. The V end was cut by 0 bases, the J end by 8 bases, with 8 bases between. There are 13 residues in the CDR3. CDR3 in amino acids: CASSLAQLKPQHF. The CDR3, as DNA: TGTGCCAGCAGTTTAGCGCAGTTGAAGCCCCAGCATTTT.

This clonotype was picked up a small number of times. The V and J genes are TRBV6-1 and TRBJ2-1, with TRBD2 identical over 13 bases. V lost 6 bases, J lost 8 bases, and 4 bases stayed unmatched. The CDR3 extends over 14 amino acids. In germline, CDR1 is MNHNS, CDR2 SASEGT. The CDR3 bases are TGTGCCAGCAGCCGGACTAGCGGGAGCCATGAGCAGTTCTTC. It specifies CASSRTSGSHEQFF.

This clonotype showed up many times. This chain links TRBV20-1 with TRBJ2-3, with D unclear. V lost 0 bases and J 5 bases, leaving 21 bases between the germline ends. The CDR3 is 17 amino acids. Germline CDR1 is DFQATT and CDR2 is SNEGSKA (reference sequence). The CDR3 DNA reads TGCAGTGCTAGAGATCCCATTCTTGGGGTCTTGAGAGATACGCAGTATTTT. This translates into CSARDPILGVLRDTQYF.

V usage is TRBV10-3 and J usage is TRBJ2-6; D might be TRBD1 or TRBD2, each matching 6 bases. Germline values: CDR1 ENHRY, CDR2 SYGVKD. V gave up 9 bases and J gave up 0 bases, with 12 bases separating them. The CDR3 has 15 residues. CDR3 sequence: CAIKGGHSGANVLTF. The CDR3 DNA reads TGTGCCATAAAGGGGGGACACTCTGGGGCCAACGTCCTGACTTTC.

This clonotype was seen a few times. The genes are TRBV6-2 or TRBV6-3 and TRBJ2-5; 8 nucleotides line up with TRBD2. With V trimmed by 5 bases and J by 1 base, 15 bases remained unmatched. This CDR3 has 18 amino acids. The V gene's germline CDR1 is MNHEY and CDR2 SVGEGT. The CDR3 DNA reads TGTGCCAGCAGTACCTCTCTTACTAGCGGAAGGCTCCAAGAGACCCAGTACTTC. Translating gives CASSTSLTSGRLQETQYF.

This clonotype occurred a few times. CDR3 protein: CASSQDPGTSYGYTF. The DNA for the CDR3 is TGCGCCAGCAGCCAAGATCCAGGGACCTCCTATGGCTACACCTTC. J is TRBJ1-2 and V is TRBV4-1, with D possibly being TRBD1 (5 bases). CDR1 MGHRA and CDR2 YSYEKL come from the germline V gene. The CDR3 is 15 residues long. The V and J ends lost 0 bases and 4 bases respectively, with 12 bases between them.

The chain uses TRBV29-1 and TRBJ1-1; a possible D gene is TRBD1 (5 bases). Trimming cost V 6 bases and J 6 bases, with 23 bases left between them. Germline V gives CDR1 SQVTM, CDR2 ANQGSEA. The CDR3 covers 15 residues. The CDR3 DNA sequence: TGCAGCGTACATCAGATTGTCAGGGTTGCACCTGAAGCTTTCTTT. Protein: CSVHQIVRVAPEAFF.